This T cell receptor beta chain was identified in a study of blood T cells in healthy people across ages. Looking at the study overall: About one barcoded beta molecule per two T cells was the capture yield of template switching. Study-wide results and limits: Leaving the PBMCs unsorted stopped any conclusive comparison of naive versus antigen-experienced cells. TCR beta diversity, measured per million T cells, fell in a roughly linear way with age.

Primers used in a second PCR of about 7 to 11 cycles were a sample-barcoded 5' primer and a J-beta primer mix. No fewer than 2.5 million CDR3-containing paired-end reads came from each sample. TCRdb re-called the 5' RACE reads with MiXCR, one entry per CDR3 protein. Found here are approximately 770,000 distinct CDR3 sequences, roughly 60% of them singletons; the top ten hold over 20%. Points on this clonotype: Its antigen is currently unknown.

The receptor was derived from a man aged 25 to 45 in good health. The material sequenced was blood.

The CDR3 protein is CASSLPAVEQFF. CDR3 DNA: TGTGCCAGCAGCCTACCAGCGGTTGAGCAGTTCTTC. The rearrangement uses TRBV7-2 and TRBJ2-1; D is perhaps TRBD2 (5 bases). V dropped 5 bases and J dropped 9 bases, with 11 bases sitting between them. Per the germline V gene, CDR1 is SGHTA and CDR2 is FQGNSA. CDR3 length: 12 amino acids.